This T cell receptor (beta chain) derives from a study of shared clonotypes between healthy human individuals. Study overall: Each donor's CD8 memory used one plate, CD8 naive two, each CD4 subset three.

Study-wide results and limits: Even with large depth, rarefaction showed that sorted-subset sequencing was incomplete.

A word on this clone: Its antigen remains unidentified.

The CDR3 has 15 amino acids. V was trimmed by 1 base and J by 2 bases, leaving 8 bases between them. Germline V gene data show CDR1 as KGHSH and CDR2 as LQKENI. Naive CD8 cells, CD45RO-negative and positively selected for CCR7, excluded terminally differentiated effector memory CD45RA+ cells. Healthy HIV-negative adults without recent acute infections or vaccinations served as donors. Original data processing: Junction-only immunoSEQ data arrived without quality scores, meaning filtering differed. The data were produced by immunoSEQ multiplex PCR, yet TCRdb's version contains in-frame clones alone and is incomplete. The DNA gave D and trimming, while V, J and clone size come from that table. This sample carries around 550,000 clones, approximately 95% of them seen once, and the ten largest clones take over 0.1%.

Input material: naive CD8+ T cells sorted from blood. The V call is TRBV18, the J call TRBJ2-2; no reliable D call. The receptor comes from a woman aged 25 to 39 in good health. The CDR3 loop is CASSPRSRNTGELFF. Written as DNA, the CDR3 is TGTGCCAGCTCACCACGTTCCAGAAACACCGGGGAGCTGTTTTTT.